The TCR beta chain described here comes from a study of tumor and adjacent non-tumor tissue in lung cancer. Study summary: Histology: 12 adenocarcinoma, a couple of squamous cell carcinoma, 1 small cell lung cancer. Study-wide results and caveats: Compared with tumor, normal lung showed significantly lower TCR diversity. Tumor repertoires had a smaller top 100 clone share than normal lung. Higher tumor TCR diversity was associated with shorter survival.

RNA was extracted from bulk tissue without any cell sorting. TCRbeta libraries were built with three rounds of nested PCR, modified from ARM-PCR. TCRdb called the multiplex PCR reads again in MiXCR, with one record for every CDR3 protein. The table records over 110,000 distinct CDR3 sequences, around two thirds of them present only once. To note about this clonotype: Its specificity is not known.

The sample consisted of lung tumor tissue. This clonotype originated in a man aged 55 to 70 with small cell lung cancer.

The CDR3 spells CASIGHDNSPLHF. CDR3 coding DNA: TGTGCCAGCATAGGGCACGATAATTCACCCCTCCACTTT. This chain links TRBV6-1 with TRBJ1-6; no definite D call. V shed 7 bases and J shed 5 bases, with 9 bases lying between them. The CDR3 is made up of 13 amino acids. Germline assignment: CDR1 MNHNS and CDR2 SASEGT.